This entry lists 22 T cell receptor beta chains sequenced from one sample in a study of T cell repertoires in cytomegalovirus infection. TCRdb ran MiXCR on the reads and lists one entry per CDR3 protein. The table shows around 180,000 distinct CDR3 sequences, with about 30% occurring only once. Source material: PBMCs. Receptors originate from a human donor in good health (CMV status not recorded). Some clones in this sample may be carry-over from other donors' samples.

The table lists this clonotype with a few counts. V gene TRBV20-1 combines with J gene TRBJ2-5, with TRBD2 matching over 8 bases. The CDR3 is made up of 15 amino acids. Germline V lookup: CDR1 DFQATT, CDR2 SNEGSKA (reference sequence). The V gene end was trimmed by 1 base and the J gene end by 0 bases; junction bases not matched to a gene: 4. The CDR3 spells CSARGGGGHQETQYF. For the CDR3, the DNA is TGCAGTGCTAGAGGTGGCGGGGGGCACCAAGAGACCCAGTACTTC.

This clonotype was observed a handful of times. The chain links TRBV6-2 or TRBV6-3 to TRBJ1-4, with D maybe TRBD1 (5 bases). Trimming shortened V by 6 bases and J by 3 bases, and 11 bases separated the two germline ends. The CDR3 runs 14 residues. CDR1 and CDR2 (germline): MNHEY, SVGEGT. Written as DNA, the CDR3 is TGTGCCAGCAGGACGCTGGGGCCTAATGAAAAACTGTTTTTT. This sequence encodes CASRTLGPNEKLFF.

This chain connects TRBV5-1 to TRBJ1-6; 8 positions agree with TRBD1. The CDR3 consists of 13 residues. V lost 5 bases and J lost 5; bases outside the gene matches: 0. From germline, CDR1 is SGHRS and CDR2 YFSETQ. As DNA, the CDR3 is TGCGCCAGCAGACAGGGGGATAATTCACCCCTCCACTTT. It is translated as CASRQGDNSPLHF.

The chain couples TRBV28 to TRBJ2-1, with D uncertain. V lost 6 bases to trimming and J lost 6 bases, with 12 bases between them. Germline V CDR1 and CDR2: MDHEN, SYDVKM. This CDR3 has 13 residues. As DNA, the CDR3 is TGTGCCAGCAGGGCGAGTGGCTTCAATGAGCAGTTCTTC. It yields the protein CASRASGFNEQFF.

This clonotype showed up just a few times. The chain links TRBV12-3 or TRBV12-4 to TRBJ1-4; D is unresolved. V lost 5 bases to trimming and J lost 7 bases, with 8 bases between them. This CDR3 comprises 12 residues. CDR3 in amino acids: CASSMPGEKLFF. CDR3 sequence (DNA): TGTGCCAGCAGTATGCCAGGTGAAAAACTGTTTTTT.

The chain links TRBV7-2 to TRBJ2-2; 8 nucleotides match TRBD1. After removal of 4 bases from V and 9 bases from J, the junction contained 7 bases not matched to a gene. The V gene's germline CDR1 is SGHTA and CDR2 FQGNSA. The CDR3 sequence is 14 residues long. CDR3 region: CASSSWTGTRELFF. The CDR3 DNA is TGTGCCAGCAGCTCCTGGACAGGGACCAGGGAGCTGTTTTTT.

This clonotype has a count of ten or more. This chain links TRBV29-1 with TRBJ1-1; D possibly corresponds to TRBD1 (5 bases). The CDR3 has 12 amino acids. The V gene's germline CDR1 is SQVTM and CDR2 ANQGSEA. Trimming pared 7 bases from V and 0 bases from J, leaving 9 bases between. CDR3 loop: CSASTVNTEAFF. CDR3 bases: TGCAGCGCGTCGACAGTGAACACTGAAGCTTTCTTT.

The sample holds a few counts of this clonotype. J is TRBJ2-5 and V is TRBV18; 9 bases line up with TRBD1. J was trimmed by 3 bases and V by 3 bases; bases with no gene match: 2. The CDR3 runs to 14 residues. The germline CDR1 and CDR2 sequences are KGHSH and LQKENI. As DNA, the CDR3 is TGTGCCAGCTCACCCCGGACAGGGGAAGAGACCCAGTACTTC. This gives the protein CASSPRTGEETQYF.

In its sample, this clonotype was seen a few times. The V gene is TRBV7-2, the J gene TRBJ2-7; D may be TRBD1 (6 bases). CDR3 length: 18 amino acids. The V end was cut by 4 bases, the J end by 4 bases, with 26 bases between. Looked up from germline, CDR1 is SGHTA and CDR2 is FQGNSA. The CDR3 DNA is TGTGCCAGCAGCTCACCTGCTACCGGGACACATCGAGGTTACGAGCAGTACTTC. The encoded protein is CASSSPATGTHRGYEQYF.

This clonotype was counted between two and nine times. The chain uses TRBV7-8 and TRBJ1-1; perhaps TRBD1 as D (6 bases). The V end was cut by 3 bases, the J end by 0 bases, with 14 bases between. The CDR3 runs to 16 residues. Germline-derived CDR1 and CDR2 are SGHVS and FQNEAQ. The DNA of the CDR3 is TGTGCCAGCAGCTTGCGGACAGAACCCTTGAACACTGAAGCTTTCTTT. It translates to CASSLRTEPLNTEAFF.

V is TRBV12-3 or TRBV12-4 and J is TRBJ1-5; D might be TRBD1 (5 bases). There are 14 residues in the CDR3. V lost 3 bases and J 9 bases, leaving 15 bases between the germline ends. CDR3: CASSLGTLSGPQHF. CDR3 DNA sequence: TGTGCCAGCAGTTTGGGGACGCTAAGTGGGCCCCAGCATTTT.

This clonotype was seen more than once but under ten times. The CDR3 is CASSQPGIGYGYTF. CDR3 nucleotides: TGTGCCAGCAGTCAACCGGGCATAGGCTATGGCTACACCTTC. The chain couples TRBV7-9 to TRBJ1-2; D unclear. The CDR3 covers 14 residues. The V and J ends lost 6 bases and 4 bases respectively, with 15 bases between them. Germline V gene lookup returns CDR1 SEHNR and CDR2 FQNEAQ (reference sequence). The full variable domain, completed using reference TRBV7-9 and TRBJ1-2, is DTGVSQNPRHKITKRGQNVTFRCDPISEHNRLYWYRQTLGQGPEFLTYFQNEAQLEKSRLLSDRFSAERPKGSFSTLEIQRTEQGDSAMYLCASSQPGIGYGYTFGSGTRLTVV.

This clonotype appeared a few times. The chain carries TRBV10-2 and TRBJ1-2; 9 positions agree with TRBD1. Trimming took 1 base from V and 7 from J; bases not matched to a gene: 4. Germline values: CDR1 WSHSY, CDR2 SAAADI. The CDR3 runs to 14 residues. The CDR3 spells CASSEWGQGAGYTF. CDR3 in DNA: TGCGCCAGCAGTGAGTGGGGACAGGGAGCTGGCTACACCTTC.

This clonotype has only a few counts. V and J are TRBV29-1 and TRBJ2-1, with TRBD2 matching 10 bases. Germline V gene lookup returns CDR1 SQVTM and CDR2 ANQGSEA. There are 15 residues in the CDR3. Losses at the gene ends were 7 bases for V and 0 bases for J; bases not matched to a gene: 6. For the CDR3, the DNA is TGCAGCGCAGGACTAGCGGCAAGCTCCTACAATGAGCAGTTCTTC. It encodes CSAGLAASSYNEQFF.

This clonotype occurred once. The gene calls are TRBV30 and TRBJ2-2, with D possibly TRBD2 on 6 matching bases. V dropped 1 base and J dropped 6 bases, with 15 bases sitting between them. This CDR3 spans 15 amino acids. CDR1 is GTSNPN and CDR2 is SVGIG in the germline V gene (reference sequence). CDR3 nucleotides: TGTGCCTGGAGTGGACGTGGGGGGTTTCCCGGGGAGCTGTTTTTT. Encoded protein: CAWSGRGGFPGELFF.

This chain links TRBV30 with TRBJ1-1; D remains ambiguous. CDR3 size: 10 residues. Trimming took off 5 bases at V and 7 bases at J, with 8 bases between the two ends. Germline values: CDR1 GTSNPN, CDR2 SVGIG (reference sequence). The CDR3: CAWGRFEAFF. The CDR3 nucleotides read TGTGCCTGGGGCAGGTTTGAAGCTTTCTTT.

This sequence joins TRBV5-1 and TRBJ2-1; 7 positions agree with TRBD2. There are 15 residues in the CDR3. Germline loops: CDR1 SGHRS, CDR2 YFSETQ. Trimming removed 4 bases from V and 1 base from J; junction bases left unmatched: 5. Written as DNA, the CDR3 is TGCGCCAGCAGCGGGGAGCGGGGTTCCTACAATGAGCAGTTCTTC. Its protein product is CASSGERGSYNEQFF.

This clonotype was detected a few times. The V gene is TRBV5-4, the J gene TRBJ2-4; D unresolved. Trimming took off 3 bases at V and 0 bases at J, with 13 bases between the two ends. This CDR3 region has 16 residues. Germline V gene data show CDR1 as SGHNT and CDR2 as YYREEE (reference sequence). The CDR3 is CASSSGPGLAKNIQYF. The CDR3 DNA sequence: TGTGCCAGCAGCTCCGGACCGGGTTTAGCCAAAAACATTCAGTACTTC. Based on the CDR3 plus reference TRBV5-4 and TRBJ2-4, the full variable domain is ETGVTQSPTHLIKTRGQQVTLRCSSQSGHNTVSWYQQALGQGPQFIFQYYREEENGRGNFPPRFSGLQFPNYSSELNVNALELDDSALYLCASSSGPGLAKNIQYFGAGTRLSVL.

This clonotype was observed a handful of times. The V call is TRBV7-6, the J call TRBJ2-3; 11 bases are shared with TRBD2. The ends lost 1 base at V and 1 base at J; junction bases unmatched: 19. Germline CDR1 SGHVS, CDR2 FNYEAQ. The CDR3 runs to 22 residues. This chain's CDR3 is CASSLGGFGTSGALRGTDTQYF. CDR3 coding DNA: TGTGCCAGCAGCTTAGGGGGATTCGGGACTAGCGGAGCTCTACGAGGCACAGATACGCAGTATTTT.

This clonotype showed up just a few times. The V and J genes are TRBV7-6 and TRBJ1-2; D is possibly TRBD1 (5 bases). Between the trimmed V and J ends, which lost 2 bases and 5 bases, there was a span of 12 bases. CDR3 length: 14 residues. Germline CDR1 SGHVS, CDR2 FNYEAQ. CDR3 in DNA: TGTGCCAGCAGCTTATCCCCGACAGAGTATGGCTACACCTTC. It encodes CASSLSPTEYGYTF. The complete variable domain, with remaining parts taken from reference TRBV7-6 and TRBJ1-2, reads GAGVSQSPRYKVTKRGQDVALRCDPISGHVSLYWYRQALGQGPEFLTYFNYEAQQDKSGLPNDRFSAERPEGSISTLTIQRTEQRDSAMYRCASSLSPTEYGYTFGSGTRLTVV.

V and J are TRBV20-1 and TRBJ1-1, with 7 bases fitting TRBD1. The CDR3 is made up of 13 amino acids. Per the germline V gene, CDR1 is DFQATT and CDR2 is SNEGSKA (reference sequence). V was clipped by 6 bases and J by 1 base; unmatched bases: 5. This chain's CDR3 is CSAEGQQNTEAFF. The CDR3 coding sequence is TGCAGTGCCGAGGGACAGCAGAACACTGAAGCTTTCTTT.

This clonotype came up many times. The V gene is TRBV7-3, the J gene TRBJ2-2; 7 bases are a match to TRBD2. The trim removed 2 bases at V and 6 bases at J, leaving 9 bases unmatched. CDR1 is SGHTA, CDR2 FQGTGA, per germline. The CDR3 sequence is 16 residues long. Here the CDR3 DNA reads TGTGCCAGCAGCTTAGTTGCGGGGGAATATTCCGGGGAGCTGTTTTTT. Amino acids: CASSLVAGEYSGELFF.